A selection of T cell receptor beta chains follows, all from one sample in a study of early T cells in non-severe SARS-CoV-2 infection. TCRdb ran MiXCR on the 5' RACE reads and lists one entry per CDR3 protein. The profile shows 35,000 to 55,000 distinct CDR3 sequences, around 6.5% of them singletons. This material consisted of whole blood, taken at baseline. These receptors all come from an adult who was a healthcare worker with PCR-confirmed SARS-CoV-2 infection or an uninfected control (not recorded which). Both conserved end residues are part of each CDR3. Each record gives: D gene, V gene, J gene, clone size, CDR3 protein, CDR3 DNA. The D gene is left open where the match is weak. Rows give clone size only sometimes, using once, few, many, or a class for an expanded clone.

NA	TRBV29-1	TRBJ1-1	few	CSARQAEAFF	TGCAGCGCAAGACAGGCTGAAGCTTTCTTT
NA	TRBV6-5	TRBJ1-3	few	CASTRVGGGNTIYF	TGTGCCAGCACCCGAGTAGGGGGGGGAAACACCATATATTTT
NA	TRBV11-2	TRBJ1-2	many	CASSLVPQGGYGYTF	TGTGCCAGCAGCTTAGTTCCCCAGGGTGGCTATGGCTACACCTTC
NA	TRBV2	TRBJ1-2	many	CASRLGPNYGYTF	TGTGCCAGCAGACTCGGACCTAACTATGGCTACACCTTC
NA	TRBV12-3/TRBV12-4	TRBJ1-2	many	CASSLGQLGYTF	TGTGCCAGCAGCCTGGGACAATTGGGCTACACCTTC
TRBD2	TRBV5-1	TRBJ2-1	few	CASRDSAGGSYNEQFF	TGCGCCAGCAGGGATTCAGCGGGAGGTTCCTACAATGAGCAGTTCTTC
TRBD2	TRBV6-5	TRBJ2-5	few	CASSSPETSGSSETQYF	TGTGCCAGCAGTTCCCCCGAGACTAGCGGGAGTTCGGAGACCCAGTACTTC
NA	TRBV10-1	TRBJ1-2	few	CASSESGQMSYGYTF	TGCGCCAGCAGTGAGTCGGGACAAATGAGTTATGGCTACACCTTC
TRBD1	TRBV6-2/TRBV6-3	TRBJ2-5	NA	CASSTQGALYQETQYF	TGTGCCAGCTCAACGCAGGGGGCTTTATACCAAGAGACCCAGTACTTC
TRBD1	TRBV4-3	TRBJ2-7	many	CASSQAYRGPEREQYF	TGCGCCAGCAGCCAAGCCTACAGGGGGCCGGAGAGGGAGCAGTACTTC
NA	TRBV29-1	TRBJ2-1	few	CSGWTGDNEQFF	TGCAGCGGGTGGACGGGAGACAATGAGCAGTTCTTC
TRBD2	TRBV4-1	TRBJ2-1	NA	CASSQDLSGVLNEQFF	TGCGCCAGCAGCCAAGATCTGAGCGGGGTACTGAATGAGCAGTTCTTC
NA	TRBV5-1	TRBJ2-3	NA	CASSLSQGRITDTQYF	TGCGCCAGCAGCTTGTCCCAGGGGCGGATCACAGATACGCAGTATTTT
NA	TRBV6-2/TRBV6-3	TRBJ2-3	many	CASSYPPGGIGDTQYF	TGTGCCAGCAGTTACCCCCCAGGAGGGATTGGAGATACGCAGTATTTT
TRBD1	TRBV7-8	TRBJ2-7	many	CASSLDRGNEQYF	TGTGCCAGCAGCTTAGACAGGGGGAACGAGCAGTACTTC